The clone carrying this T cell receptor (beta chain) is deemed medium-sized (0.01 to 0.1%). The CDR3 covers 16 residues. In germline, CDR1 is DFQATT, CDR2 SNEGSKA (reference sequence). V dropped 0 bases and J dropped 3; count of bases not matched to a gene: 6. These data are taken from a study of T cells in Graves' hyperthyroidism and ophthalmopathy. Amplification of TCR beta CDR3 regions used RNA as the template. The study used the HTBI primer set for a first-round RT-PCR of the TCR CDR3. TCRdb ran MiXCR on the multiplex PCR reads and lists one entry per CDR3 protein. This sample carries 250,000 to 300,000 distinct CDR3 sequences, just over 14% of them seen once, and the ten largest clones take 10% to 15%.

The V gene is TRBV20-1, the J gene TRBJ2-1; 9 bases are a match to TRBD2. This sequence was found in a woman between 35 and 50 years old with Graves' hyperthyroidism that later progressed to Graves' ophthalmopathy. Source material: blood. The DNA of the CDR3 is TGCAGTGCTAGAGATGTGGGGCGGGAGGGCTACAATGAGCAGTTCTTC. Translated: CSARDVGREGYNEQFF.